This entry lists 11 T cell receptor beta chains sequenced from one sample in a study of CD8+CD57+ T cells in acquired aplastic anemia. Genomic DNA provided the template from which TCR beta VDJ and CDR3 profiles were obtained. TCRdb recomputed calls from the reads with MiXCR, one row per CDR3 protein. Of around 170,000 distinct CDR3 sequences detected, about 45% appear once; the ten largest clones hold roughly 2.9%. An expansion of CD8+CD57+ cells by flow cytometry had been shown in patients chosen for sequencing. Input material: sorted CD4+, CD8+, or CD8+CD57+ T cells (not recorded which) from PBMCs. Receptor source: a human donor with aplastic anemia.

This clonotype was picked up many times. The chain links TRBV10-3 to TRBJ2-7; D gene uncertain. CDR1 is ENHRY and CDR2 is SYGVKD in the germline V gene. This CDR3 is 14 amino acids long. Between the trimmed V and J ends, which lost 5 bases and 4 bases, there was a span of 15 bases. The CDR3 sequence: CAISYTDELYEQYF. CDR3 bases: TGTGCCATCAGTTACACCGATGAATTGTACGAGCAGTACTTC.

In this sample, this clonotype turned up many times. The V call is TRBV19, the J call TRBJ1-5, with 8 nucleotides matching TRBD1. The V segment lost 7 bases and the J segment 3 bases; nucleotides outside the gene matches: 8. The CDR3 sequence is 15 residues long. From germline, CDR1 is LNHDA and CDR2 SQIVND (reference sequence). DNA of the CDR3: TGTGCCAGTACCACGGACAGGGTACTCAATCAGCCCCAGCATTTT. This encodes CASTTDRVLNQPQHF.

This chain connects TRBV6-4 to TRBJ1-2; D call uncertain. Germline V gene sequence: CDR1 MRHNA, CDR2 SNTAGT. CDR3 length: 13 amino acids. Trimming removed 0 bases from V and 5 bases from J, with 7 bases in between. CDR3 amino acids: CASSDSLGYGYTF. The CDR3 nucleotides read TGTGCCAGCAGTGACTCGTTGGGGTATGGCTACACCTTC.

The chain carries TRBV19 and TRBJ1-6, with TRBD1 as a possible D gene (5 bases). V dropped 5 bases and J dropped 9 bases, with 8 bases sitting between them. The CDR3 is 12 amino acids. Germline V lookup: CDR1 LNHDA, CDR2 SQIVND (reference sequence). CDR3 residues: CASSDRGSPLHF. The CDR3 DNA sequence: TGTGCCAGTAGTGACAGAGGTTCACCCCTCCACTTT.

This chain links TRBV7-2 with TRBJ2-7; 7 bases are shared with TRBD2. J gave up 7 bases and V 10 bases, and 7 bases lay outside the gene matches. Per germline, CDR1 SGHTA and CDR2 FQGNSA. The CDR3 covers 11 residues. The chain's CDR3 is CATPWGGEQYF. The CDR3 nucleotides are TGTGCCACCCCCTGGGGGGGGGAGCAGTACTTC.

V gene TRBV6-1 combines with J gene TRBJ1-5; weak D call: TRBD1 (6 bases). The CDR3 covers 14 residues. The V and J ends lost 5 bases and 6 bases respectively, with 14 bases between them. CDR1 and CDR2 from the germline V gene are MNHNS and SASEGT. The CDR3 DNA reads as TGTGCCAGCAGTAAACAGGGTGGTAGTCAGCCCCAGCATTTT. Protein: CASSKQGGSQPQHF.

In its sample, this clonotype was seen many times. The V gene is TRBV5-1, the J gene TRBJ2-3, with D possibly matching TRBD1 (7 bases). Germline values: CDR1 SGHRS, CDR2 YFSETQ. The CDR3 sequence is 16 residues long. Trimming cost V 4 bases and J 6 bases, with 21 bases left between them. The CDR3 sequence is CASSQRTGSAGDTQYF. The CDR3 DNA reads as TGCGCCAGCAGCCAGAGGACAGGTTCGGCGGGGGATACGCAGTATTTT.

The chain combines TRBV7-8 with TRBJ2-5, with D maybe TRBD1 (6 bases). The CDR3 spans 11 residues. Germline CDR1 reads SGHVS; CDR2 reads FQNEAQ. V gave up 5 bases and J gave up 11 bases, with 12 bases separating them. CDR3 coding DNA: TGTGCCAGCAGCGAAGACAGGCATCAGTACTTC. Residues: CASSEDRHQYF.

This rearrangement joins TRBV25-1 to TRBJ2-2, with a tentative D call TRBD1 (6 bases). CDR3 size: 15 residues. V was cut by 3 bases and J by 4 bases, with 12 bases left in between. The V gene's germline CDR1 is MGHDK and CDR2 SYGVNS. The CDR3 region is CASSDSGAVTGELFF. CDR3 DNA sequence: TGTGCCAGCAGTGATTCAGGGGCGGTCACCGGGGAGCTGTTTTTT.

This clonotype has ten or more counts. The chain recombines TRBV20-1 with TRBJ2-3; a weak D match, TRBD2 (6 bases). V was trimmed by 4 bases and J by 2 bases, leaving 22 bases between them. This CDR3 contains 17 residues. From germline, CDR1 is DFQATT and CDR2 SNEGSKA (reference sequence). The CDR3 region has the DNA TGCAGTGCTACCCCGGGGCCGGGTAGCGGACACACAGATACGCAGTATTTT. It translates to CSATPGPGSGHTDTQYF.

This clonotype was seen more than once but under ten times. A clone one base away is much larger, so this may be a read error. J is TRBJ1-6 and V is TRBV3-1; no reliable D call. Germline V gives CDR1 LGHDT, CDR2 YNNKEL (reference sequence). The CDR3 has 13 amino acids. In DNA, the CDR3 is TGTGCCAGCAGGGCTGATGTGGGATCACCCCTCCGCTTT. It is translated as CASRADVGSPLRF.